This T cell receptor (beta chain) was sequenced during a study of blood T cell repertoires in COVID-19. At the level of the study: Both acute and convalescent COVID-19 samples were obtained from the United States, Italy and Spain.

Authors' data handling: Reference gene primer amplification gave estimated nucleated cell counts. Produced via immunoSEQ multiplex PCR; TCRdb's table is partial and in-frame only. Clone size and V and J calls were adopted from that table, with D and trimming inferred from the DNA. The sample lists nearly 250,000 clones; roughly 86% were seen once. This CDR3 region has 14 residues. The ends were cut back, 5 bases at V and 4 bases at J, with 16 bases in the middle. Germline assignment: CDR1 GTSNPN and CDR2 SVGIG (reference sequence). Assignments of participants to cohorts depended upon their own reported clinical history. Recovered status applied to Cohort 3 donors who had two consecutive negative PCRs. It also applied to those with clearance or with symptom resolution.

The specimen was PBMCs or T cells enriched from blood (not recorded which). The chain couples TRBV30 to TRBJ2-3, with D tentatively TRBD2 (6 bases). The sequence came from a woman in her 50s who had recovered from COVID-19. The CDR3 coding sequence is TGTGCCTGGGCGCTAGGAGGGCCAGCAGATACGCAGTATTTT. It specifies CAWALGGPADTQYF.